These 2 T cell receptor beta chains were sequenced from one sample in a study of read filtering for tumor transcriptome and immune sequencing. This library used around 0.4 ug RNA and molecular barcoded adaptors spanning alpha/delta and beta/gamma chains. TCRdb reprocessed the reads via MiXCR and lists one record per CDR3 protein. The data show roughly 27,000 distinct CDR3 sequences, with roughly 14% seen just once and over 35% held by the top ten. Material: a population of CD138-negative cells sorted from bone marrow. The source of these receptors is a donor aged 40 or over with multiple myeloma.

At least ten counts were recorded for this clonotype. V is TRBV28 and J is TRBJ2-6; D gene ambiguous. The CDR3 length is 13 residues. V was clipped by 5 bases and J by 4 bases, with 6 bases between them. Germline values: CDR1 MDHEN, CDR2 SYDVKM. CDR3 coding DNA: TGTGCCAGCAGTACTGGGGGGGCCAACGTCCTGACTTTC. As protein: CASSTGGANVLTF.

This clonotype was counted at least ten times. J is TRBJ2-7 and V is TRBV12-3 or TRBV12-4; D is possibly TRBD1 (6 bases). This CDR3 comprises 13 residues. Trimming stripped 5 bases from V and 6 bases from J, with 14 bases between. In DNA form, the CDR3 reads TGTGCCAGCAGTACAGGGCTGGCATCCGAGCAGTACTTC. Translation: CASSTGLASEQYF.